This TCR beta chain was profiled in a study of response to subunit inactivated influenza vaccine. Study-wide results and caveats: It was the authors' suggestion that each seasonal influenza vaccination recruits few new T cells.

Turning to this clonotype: Its specificity is unknown.

One entry per CDR3 protein results from TCRdb running MiXCR on the RT-PCR reads. The profile shows about 570,000 distinct CDR3 sequences, roughly 10% of them singletons. The CDR3 is 14 residues long. Trimming took 1 base from V and 2 from J, leaving 12 bases between them. Per the germline V gene, CDR1 is DFQATT and CDR2 is SNEGSKA (reference sequence). This TCR was recovered from a man aged 50-60 years who received an inactivated influenza vaccine. V gene TRBV20-1 combines with J gene TRBJ2-7; TRBD1 is a possible D gene (5 bases). Material: PBMCs from blood, obtained on the day of vaccination. CDR3 in amino acids: CSARAQIGAYEQYF. CDR3 bases: TGCAGTGCTAGAGCCCAGATAGGGGCCTACGAGCAGTACTTC.